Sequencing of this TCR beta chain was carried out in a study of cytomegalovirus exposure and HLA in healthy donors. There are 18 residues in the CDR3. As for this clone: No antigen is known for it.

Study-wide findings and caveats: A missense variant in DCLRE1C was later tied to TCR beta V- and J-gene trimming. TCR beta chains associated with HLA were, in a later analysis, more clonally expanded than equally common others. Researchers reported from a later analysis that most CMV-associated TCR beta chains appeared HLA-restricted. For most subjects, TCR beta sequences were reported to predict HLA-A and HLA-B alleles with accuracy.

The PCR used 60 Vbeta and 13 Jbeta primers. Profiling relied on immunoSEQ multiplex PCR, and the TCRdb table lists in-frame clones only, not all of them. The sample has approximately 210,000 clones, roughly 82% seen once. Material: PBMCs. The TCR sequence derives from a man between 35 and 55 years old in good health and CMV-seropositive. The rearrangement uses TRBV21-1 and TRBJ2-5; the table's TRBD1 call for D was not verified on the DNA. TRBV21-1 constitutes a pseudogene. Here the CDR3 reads CASSKIDDGTRREETQYF. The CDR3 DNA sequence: TGTGCCAGCAGCAAAATCGACGACGGGACAAGGCGCGAAGAGACCCAGTACTTC.